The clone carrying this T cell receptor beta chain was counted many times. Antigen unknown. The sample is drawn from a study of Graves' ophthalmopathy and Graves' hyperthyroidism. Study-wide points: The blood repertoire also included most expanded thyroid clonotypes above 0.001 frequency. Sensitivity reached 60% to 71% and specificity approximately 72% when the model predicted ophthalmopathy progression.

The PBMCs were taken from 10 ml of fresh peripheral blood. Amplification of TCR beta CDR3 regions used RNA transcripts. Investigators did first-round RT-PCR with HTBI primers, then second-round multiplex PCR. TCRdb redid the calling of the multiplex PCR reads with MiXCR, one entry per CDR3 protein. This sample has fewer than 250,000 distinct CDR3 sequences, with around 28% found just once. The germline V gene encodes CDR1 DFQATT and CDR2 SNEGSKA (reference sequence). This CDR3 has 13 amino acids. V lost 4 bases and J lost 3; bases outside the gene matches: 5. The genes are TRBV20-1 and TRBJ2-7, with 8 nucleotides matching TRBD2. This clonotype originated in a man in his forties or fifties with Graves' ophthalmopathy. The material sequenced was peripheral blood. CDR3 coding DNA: TGCAGTGCTATCCTAGCGGGCCTCTACGAGCAGTACTTC. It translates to CSAILAGLYEQYF.